Listed below are T cell receptor beta chains from one sample, sequenced in a study of patients and donors after allogeneic stem cell transplantation. TCRdb re-called the RT-PCR reads with MiXCR, one entry per CDR3 protein. The top ten clones hold around 6% of a sample with about a million distinct CDR3 sequences, about a sixth of them seen once. Source material: blood, either unsorted or a sorted T cell fraction (not recorded which). All receptors derive from a human donor who was either an allogeneic HSCT recipient or a stem cell or donor lymphocyte infusion donor (not recorded which). It is not recorded whose cells these are; they may come from a transplant donor. CDR3s include the opening cysteine and the closing phenylalanine or tryptophan. D genes are given only for firm matches. Rows give clone size only sometimes, using once, few, many, or a class for an expanded clone.

d_call	clone_size	v_call	j_call	cdr3_nt	cdr3_aa
.	many	TRBV6-5	TRBJ1-5	TGTGCCAGCAGTTCCCTCGGGGACCCGAGGAGCAATCAGCCCCAGCATTTT	CASSSLGDPRSNQPQHF
.	few	TRBV7-2	TRBJ1-2	TGTGCCAGCACCCCCTTCACGGCTAACTATGGCTACACCTTC	CASTPFTANYGYTF
.	few	TRBV7-2	TRBJ2-3	TGTGCCAGCAGCTTAGGGGGGAGTATCTGGGATACGCAGTATTTT	CASSLGGSIWDTQYF
.	few	TRBV18	TRBJ1-4	TGTGCCAGCTCACCGGGCAGAGGAAACGAAAAACTGTTTTTT	CASSPGRGNEKLFF
.	few	TRBV20-1	TRBJ1-1	TGCAGTGCTAGACAGGGTAGTATTGCTTTCTTT	CSARQGSIAFF
.	.	TRBV7-8	TRBJ1-5	TGTGCCAGCACCCTCTGGAGGGATAGCAATCAGCCCCAGCATTTT	CASTLWRDSNQPQHF
.	few	TRBV20-1	TRBJ1-1	TGCAGTGCTAGACCCCCGGCAGGAAACACTGAAGCTTTCTTT	CSARPPAGNTEAFF
.	few	TRBV18	TRBJ2-5	TGTGCCAGCCATCGACAGTGTCTTCTCGGAGAGACCCAGTACTTC	CASHRQCLLGETQYF
.	.	TRBV5-6	TRBJ1-4	TGTGCCAGCAGCTTGGGAGGGACCTTCAATGAAAAACTGTTTTTT	CASSLGGTFNEKLFF
.	few	TRBV18	TRBJ1-5	TGTGCCAGCTCACCACTTAACGGTCAGCCCCAGCATTTT	CASSPLNGQPQHF
TRBD1	.	TRBV11-1	TRBJ1-3	TGTGCCAGCAGCTTAGCGGACCAGGGATGGACAGGGCATAGAAACACCATATATTTT	CASSLADQGWTGHRNTIYF
TRBD2	.	TRBV4-1	TRBJ2-1	TGCGCCAGCAGCCACGACAATAGCGGGGGCTCCTACAATGAGCAGTTCTTC	CASSHDNSGGSYNEQFF
.	many	TRBV5-1	TRBJ2-1	TGCGCCAGCAGCTTGGGAGGGGCGTTCAATGAGCAGTTCTTC	CASSLGGAFNEQFF
.	.	TRBV7-9	TRBJ2-7	TGTGCCAGCACGGTCAGCTCCTACGAGCAGTACTTC	CASTVSSYEQYF
.	few	TRBV20-1	TRBJ2-1	TGCAGTGCTAGGGGTACTTACCTATCCTACAATGAGCAGTTCTTC	CSARGTYLSYNEQFF
.	.	TRBV25-1	TRBJ1-6	TGTGCCAGCGGAGGGCATTCACCCCTCCACTTT	CASGGHSPLHF
.	.	TRBV20-1	TRBJ2-7	TGCAGTGCTAGACGGCGGGACACCTCCTACGAGCAGTACTTC	CSARRRDTSYEQYF
TRBD2	.	TRBV29-1	TRBJ2-1	TGCAGCGTTGGTGGGGACTACTACAATGAGCAGTTCTTC	CSVGGDYYNEQFF
TRBD2	.	TRBV4-3	TRBJ2-2	TGCGCCAGCAGCCAAGATTTATGGACTAGCCTGAGGACCGGGGAGCTGTTTTTT	CASSQDLWTSLRTGELFF
.	once	TRBV5-1	TRBJ2-5	TGCGCCAGCAGGGGGGAACCCGCCGAAGAGACCCAGTACTTC	CASRGEPAEETQYF
.	many	TRBV25-1	TRBJ1-1	TGTGCCAGCAGTCTGGAGGGGCGCCGAACTGAAGCTTTCTTT	CASSLEGRRTEAFF
.	.	TRBV5-8	TRBJ1-1	TGTGCCAGCAGCTCCGGCCCGGGTGGGAGCACTGAAGCTTTCTTT	CASSSGPGGSTEAFF
TRBD1	.	TRBV10-2	TRBJ1-3	TGCGCCAGCGGGATGGGACAGAAGCCAGGAAACACCATATATTTT	CASGMGQKPGNTIYF
TRBD1	.	TRBV12-3/TRBV12-4	TRBJ1-3	TGTGCCAGCAGCCGACCGACAGGGGCTTATGGAAACACCATATATTTT	CASSRPTGAYGNTIYF
.	few	TRBV5-1	TRBJ2-7	TGCGCCAGGCCCGGGACCCCGCAAGGCGAGCAGTACTTC	CARPGTPQGEQYF
.	many	TRBV20-1	TRBJ2-7	TGCAGTGCTAGAGTTCAGGGAGACGAGCAGTACTTC	CSARVQGDEQYF